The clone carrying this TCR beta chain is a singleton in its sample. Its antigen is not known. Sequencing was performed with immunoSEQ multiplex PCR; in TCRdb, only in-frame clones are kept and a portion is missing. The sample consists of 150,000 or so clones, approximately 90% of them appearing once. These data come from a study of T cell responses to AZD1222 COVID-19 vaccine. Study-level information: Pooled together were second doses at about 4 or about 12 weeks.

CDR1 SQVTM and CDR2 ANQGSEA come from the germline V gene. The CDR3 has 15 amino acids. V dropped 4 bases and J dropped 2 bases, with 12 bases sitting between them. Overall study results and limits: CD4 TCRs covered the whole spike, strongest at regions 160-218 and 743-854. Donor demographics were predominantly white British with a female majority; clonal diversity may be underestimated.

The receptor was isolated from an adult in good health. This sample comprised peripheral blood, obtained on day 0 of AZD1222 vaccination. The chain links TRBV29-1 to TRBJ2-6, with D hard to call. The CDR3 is CSVVLLSAGANVLTF. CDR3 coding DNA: TGCAGCGTTGTGCTTCTGTCAGCTGGGGCCAACGTCCTGACTTTC.